This entry lists 22 T cell receptor beta chains sequenced from one sample in a study of cytomegalovirus exposure and HLA in healthy donors. The PCR used 60 Vbeta and 13 Jbeta primers. Using immunoSEQ multiplex PCR, the repertoire was profiled, and TCRdb retains in-frame clones only, with some absent. The data contain nearly 80,000 clones, under 85% of them seen just once; the ten biggest clones take up roughly 22%. Sequences were obtained from PBMCs. These TCRs come from a woman aged 35 to 49 in good health and CMV-seropositive.

The chain recombines TRBV5-1 with TRBJ2-3, with TRBD1 identical over 7 bases. V was clipped by 0 bases and J by 1 base; unmatched bases: 2. Germline loops: CDR1 SGHRS, CDR2 YFSETQ. The CDR3 is 15 amino acids. The CDR3 loop reads CASSLEQGRTDTQYF. The CDR3 DNA reads TGCGCCAGCAGCTTGGAACAGGGGCGCACAGATACGCAGTATTTT.

The chain combines TRBV7-7 with TRBJ1-4; TRBD1 agrees at 9 bases. Per the germline V gene, CDR1 is SSHAT and CDR2 is FNYEAQ (reference sequence). The V and J ends lost 4 bases and 1 base, in that order; junction bases with no gene match: 13. This CDR3 is 19 amino acids long. CDR3 sequence (DNA): TGTGCCAGCAGCTCCCAAGGACAGGGGTTAAACGGAACTAATGAAAAACTGTTTTTT. Amino acids: CASSSQGQGLNGTNEKLFF.

This chain connects TRBV6-5 to TRBJ1-6, with TRBD1 identical over 7 bases. Trimming removed 6 bases from V and 10 bases from J; junction bases left unmatched: 9. There are 14 residues in the CDR3. The germline V gene encodes CDR1 MNHEY and CDR2 SVGAGI. The CDR3 spells CASRSDRVVSPLHF. DNA for the CDR3: TGTGCCAGCAGAAGCGACAGGGTGGTCTCACCCCTCCACTTT.

This clone was picked up one time. This chain uses TRBV6-1 with TRBJ1-2, with D maybe TRBD1 (5 bases). The V gene lost 4 bases and the J gene lost 4 bases, with 19 bases spanning the gap. CDR3 length equals 16 residues. Germline CDR1 MNHNS, CDR2 SASEGT. CDR3 bases: TGTGCCAGCAGTGGACCTGTGGGGCAGATTGGCTATGGCTACACCTTC. Its translation: CASSGPVGQIGYGYTF.

The rearrangement joins TRBV5-1 to TRBJ2-3, with 10 positions matching TRBD2. This CDR3 region has 16 residues. Germline loops: CDR1 SGHRS, CDR2 YFSETQ. The V gene end was trimmed by 0 bases and the J gene end by 0 bases; junction bases not matched to a gene: 1. The CDR3 coding sequence is TGCGCCAGCAGCTTGGGGACTAGCGGAAGCACAGATACGCAGTATTTT. Amino acids: CASSLGTSGSTDTQYF.

The V call is TRBV19, the J call TRBJ2-3, with 10 nucleotides matching TRBD2. The CDR3 spans 16 residues. Per the germline V gene, CDR1 is LNHDA and CDR2 is SQIVND (reference sequence). With 5 bases clipped from V and 0 bases from J, the junction kept 5 bases outside the gene matches. The CDR3 protein is CASSHTSGASTDTQYF. In nucleotides, the CDR3 is TGTGCCAGTAGTCATACTAGCGGGGCTAGCACAGATACGCAGTATTTT.

The gene calls are TRBV28 and TRBJ1-6; no firm D call. The V end lost 9 bases, the J end lost 0 bases, and 12 bases lay between the germline ends. Germline values: CDR1 MDHEN, CDR2 SYDVKM. This CDR3 contains 15 residues. The CDR3 sequence: CASKQGSSYNSPLHF. The DNA for the CDR3 is TGTGCCAGTAAACAAGGGAGCTCCTATAATTCACCCCTCCACTTT.

The V call is TRBV6-5, the J call TRBJ2-3; 7 nucleotides match TRBD1. The CDR3 consists of 14 residues. Germline V gene lookup returns CDR1 MNHEY and CDR2 SVGAGI. Trimming at V came to 4 bases and at J to 2 bases, leaving 3 bases not matched to a gene. This CDR3 is CASSLQGTTDTQYF. In DNA form, the CDR3 reads TGTGCCAGCAGTTTACAGGGGACCACAGATACGCAGTATTTT.

V gene TRBV6-5 combines with J gene TRBJ1-3; D ambiguous. The CDR3 length is 15 residues. The V and J ends lost 5 bases and 0 bases respectively, with 11 bases between them. From germline, CDR1 is MNHEY and CDR2 SVGAGI. The CDR3 is CASSTPWSSGNTIYF. The CDR3 DNA reads TGTGCCAGCAGTACCCCCTGGAGCTCTGGAAACACCATATATTTT.

The chain employs TRBV6-5 and TRBJ1-1; D is possibly TRBD1 (5 bases). Trimming took off 2 bases at V and 1 base at J, with 8 bases between the two ends. Germline CDR1 reads MNHEY; CDR2 reads SVGAGI. This CDR3 comprises 14 residues. CDR3 protein: CASSYPGGNTEAFF. Written as DNA, the CDR3 is TGTGCCAGCAGTTACCCGGGGGGGAACACTGAAGCTTTCTTT.

This chain joins TRBV4-2 and TRBJ2-1, with D perhaps matching TRBD1 (5 bases). Trimming stripped 0 bases from V and 8 bases from J, with 17 bases between. The CDR3 spans 16 residues. Germline CDR1 LGHNA, CDR2 YNFKEQ. This CDR3 reads CASSQDLGGAHDEQFF. CDR3 DNA: TGTGCCAGCAGCCAAGATTTGGGTGGGGCACACGATGAGCAGTTCTTC.

This chain links TRBV7-3 with TRBJ2-3, with D possibly matching TRBD1 (6 bases). Per germline, CDR1 SGHTA and CDR2 FQGTGA. This CDR3 has 13 amino acids. Trimming left V 10 bases short and J 0 bases short, with 11 bases between. The CDR3: CATGQTSTDTQYF. The DNA of the CDR3 is TGTGCCACCGGACAGACTAGCACAGATACGCAGTATTTT.

The chain joins TRBV30 to TRBJ2-3; D is perhaps TRBD2 (6 bases). V was trimmed by 1 base and J by 9 bases, leaving 14 bases between them. This CDR3 comprises 13 residues. CDR1 is GTSNPN and CDR2 is SVGIG in the germline V gene (reference sequence). Here the CDR3 DNA reads TGTGCCTGGAGTGCGGGGGTGTTTGGGACGCAGTATTTT. Translating it yields CAWSAGVFGTQYF.

The chain employs TRBV9 and TRBJ1-1, with D uncertain. Germline values: CDR1 SGDLS, CDR2 YYNGEE. Trimming removed 7 bases from V and 6 bases from J, with 22 bases in between. This CDR3 region has 15 residues. The CDR3: CASEPAGRGTPEAFF. The CDR3 DNA reads as TGTGCCAGCGAACCCGCGGGTCGGGGAACCCCTGAAGCTTTCTTT.

This clone appeared a single time. The chain uses TRBV25-1 and TRBJ2-1; 9 bases align to TRBD2. The germline gives CDR1 MGHDK, CDR2 SYGVNS. This CDR3 is built from 16 residues. J gave up 8 bases and V 4 bases, and 12 bases lay outside the gene matches. The DNA of the CDR3 is TGTGCCAGCAGTGCCCTAGCGGGGCGTGGGTCCGATGAGCAGTTCTTC. Protein product: CASSALAGRGSDEQFF.

For the CDR3, the DNA is TGTGCCAGCAGCTTGGCTGTTTCCGCGACAGGGACCTACGAGCAGTACTTC. Translating it yields CASSLAVSATGTYEQYF. The J gene is TRBJ2-7, the V gene TRBV5-4, with 7 bases aligning to TRBD1. Losses at the gene ends were 0 bases for V and 2 bases for J; bases not matched to a gene: 11. CDR1 and CDR2 from the germline V gene are SGHNT and YYREEE (reference sequence). This CDR3 spans 17 amino acids.

This chain links TRBV2 with TRBJ2-7; 9 bases fit TRBD2. With V trimmed by 3 bases and J by 6 bases, 9 bases remained unmatched. The CDR3 runs to 15 residues. From germline, CDR1 is SNHLY and CDR2 FYNNEI. CDR3 DNA: TGTGCCAGCAGTGAGCATCTAGCGGGAATCTCCGAGCAGTACTTC. This translates into CASSEHLAGISEQYF.

CDR3 DNA: TGTGCCAGCAGCCCCCTACCAGGGAGCAATCAGCCCCAGCATTTT. It codes for CASSPLPGSNQPQHF. The chain joins TRBV7-6 to TRBJ1-5; maybe TRBD1 (5 bases). Trimming took 5 bases from V and 1 from J, leaving 12 bases between them. The V gene's germline CDR1 is SGHVS and CDR2 FNYEAQ. This CDR3 comprises 15 residues.

The rearrangement joins TRBV28 to TRBJ2-7; TRBD2 matches at 7 bases. The germline gives CDR1 MDHEN, CDR2 SYDVKM. The CDR3 runs 18 residues. The V gene end was trimmed by 2 bases and the J gene end by 0 bases; junction bases not matched to a gene: 13. CDR3 loop: CASSLPRGVAGLSYEQYF. The CDR3 nucleotides read TGTGCCAGCAGTTTACCCCGGGGGGTCGCGGGCCTCTCCTACGAGCAGTACTTC.

This chain connects TRBV5-1 to TRBJ1-2; TRBD1 matches at 8 bases. CDR1 SGHRS and CDR2 YFSETQ come from the germline V gene. V shed 4 bases and J 1 base; nucleotides not matched to a gene: 6. This CDR3 spans 15 amino acids. CDR3: CASSLWTGNNYGYTF. The CDR3 DNA is TGCGCCAGCAGCCTTTGGACAGGGAATAACTATGGCTACACCTTC.

V is TRBV6-4 and J is TRBJ2-1; 8 bases match TRBD2. Germline assignment: CDR1 MRHNA and CDR2 SNTAGT. The CDR3 loop spans 13 amino acids. V dropped 5 bases and J dropped 6; count of bases not matched to a gene: 3. CDR3 bases: TGTGCCAGCAGTCCCGGGACTAGCAATGAGCAGTTCTTC. It codes for CASSPGTSNEQFF.

This rearrangement joins TRBV7-9 to TRBJ2-1, with a weak D call TRBD1 (5 bases). V lost 4 bases, J lost 1 base, and 8 bases lay in between. Germline lookup yields CDR1 SEHNR and CDR2 FQNEAQ (reference sequence). This CDR3 has 14 residues. The CDR3, as DNA: TGTGCCAGCAGCTCGACAGATTCCTACAATGAGCAGTTCTTC. Translation: CASSSTDSYNEQFF. Drawing the rest from reference TRBV7-9 and TRBJ2-1, the complete variable domain is DTGVSQNPRHKITKRGQNVTFRCDPISEHNRLYWYRQTLGQGPEFLTYFQNEAQLEKSRLLSDRFSAERPKGSFSTLEIQRTEQGDSAMYLCASSSTDSYNEQFFGPGTRLTVL.